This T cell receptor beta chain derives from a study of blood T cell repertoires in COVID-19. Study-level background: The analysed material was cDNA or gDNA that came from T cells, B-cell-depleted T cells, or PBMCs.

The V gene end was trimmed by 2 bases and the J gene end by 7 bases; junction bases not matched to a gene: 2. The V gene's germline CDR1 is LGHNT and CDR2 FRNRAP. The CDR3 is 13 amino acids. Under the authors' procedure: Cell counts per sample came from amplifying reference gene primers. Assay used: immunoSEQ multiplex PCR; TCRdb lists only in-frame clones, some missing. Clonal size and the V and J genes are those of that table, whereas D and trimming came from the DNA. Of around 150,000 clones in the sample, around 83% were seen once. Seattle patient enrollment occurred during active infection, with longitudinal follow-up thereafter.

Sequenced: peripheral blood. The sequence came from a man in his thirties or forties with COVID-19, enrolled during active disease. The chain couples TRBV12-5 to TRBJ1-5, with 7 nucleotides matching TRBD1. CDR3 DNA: TGTGCTAGTGGTTTGAGACAGGGACAGCCCCAGCATTTT. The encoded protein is CASGLRQGQPQHF.